What follows is one TCR beta chain and its context. Participants were aged about 18 to 89 years, lived in 20 to 25 US areas, and enrolled virtually. Cohorts were determined from participant-reported clinical history. The entry originates in a study of blood T cell repertoires in COVID-19. Study at large: PBMCs, B-cell-depleted T cells, or T cells provided the cDNA or gDNA that made up the material.

In the authors' methods: Reference gene primer amplification gave estimated nucleated cell counts. Only in-frame clones appear in the TCRdb table, and some are missing; sequencing was by immunoSEQ multiplex PCR. V, J and clone size derive from that table, while D and trimming were established from the DNA sequence. In the table there are 200,000 to 250,000 clones, approximately 80% of which are singletons. CDR3 length: 15 residues. Germline V CDR1 and CDR2: GTSNPN, SVGIG (reference sequence). Trimming cost V 5 bases and J 7 bases; bases outside gene matches: 11. V usage is TRBV30 and J usage is TRBJ1-6; 7 bases map to TRBD1. This sequence originates from a woman aged 40 to 50 with acute COVID-19. The specimen sequenced was PBMCs or T cells enriched from blood (not recorded which). CDR3 sequence (DNA): TGTGCCTGGGCGACCCTGACAGGGCTGAATTCACCCCTCCACTTT. It yields the protein CAWATLTGLNSPLHF.